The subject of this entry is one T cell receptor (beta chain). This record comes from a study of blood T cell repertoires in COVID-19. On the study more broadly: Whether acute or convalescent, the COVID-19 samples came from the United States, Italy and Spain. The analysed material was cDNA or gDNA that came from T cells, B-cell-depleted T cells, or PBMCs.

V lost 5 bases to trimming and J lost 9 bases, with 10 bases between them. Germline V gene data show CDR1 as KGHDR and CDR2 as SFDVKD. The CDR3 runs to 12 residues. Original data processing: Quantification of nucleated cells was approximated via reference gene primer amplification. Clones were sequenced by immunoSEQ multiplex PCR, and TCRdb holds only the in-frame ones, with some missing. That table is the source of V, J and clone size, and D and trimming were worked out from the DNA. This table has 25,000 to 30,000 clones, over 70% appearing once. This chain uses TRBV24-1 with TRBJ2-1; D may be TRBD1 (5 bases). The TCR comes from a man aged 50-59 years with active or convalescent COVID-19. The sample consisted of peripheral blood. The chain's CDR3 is CATSVGRGEQFF. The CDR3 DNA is TGTGCCACCAGTGTGGGGCGAGGTGAGCAGTTCTTC.